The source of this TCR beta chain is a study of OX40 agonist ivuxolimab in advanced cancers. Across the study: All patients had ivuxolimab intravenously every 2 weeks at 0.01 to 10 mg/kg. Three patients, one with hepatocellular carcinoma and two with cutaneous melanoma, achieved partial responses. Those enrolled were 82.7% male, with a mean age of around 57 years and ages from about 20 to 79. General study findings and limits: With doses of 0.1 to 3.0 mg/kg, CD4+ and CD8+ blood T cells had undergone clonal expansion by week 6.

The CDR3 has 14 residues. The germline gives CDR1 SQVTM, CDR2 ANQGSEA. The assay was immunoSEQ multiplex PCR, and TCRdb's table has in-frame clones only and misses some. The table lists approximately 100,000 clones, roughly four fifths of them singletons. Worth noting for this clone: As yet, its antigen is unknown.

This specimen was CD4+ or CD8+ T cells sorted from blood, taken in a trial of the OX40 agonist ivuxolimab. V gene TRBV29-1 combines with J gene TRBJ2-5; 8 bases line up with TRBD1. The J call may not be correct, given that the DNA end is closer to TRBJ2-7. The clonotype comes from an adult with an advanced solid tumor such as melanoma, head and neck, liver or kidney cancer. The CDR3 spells CSVVIWDRTYEQYF. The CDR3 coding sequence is TGCAGCGTTGTTATATGGGACAGGACCTACGAGCAGTACTTC.